This T cell receptor (beta chain) was captured by sequencing in a study of monozygotic twins with inflammatory bowel disease. Notes on the study in general: Distinguishing T cell subtypes was not possible.

Each of the TCR libraries took roughly 4,000 ng of total RNA. Template switching was used to attach UMIs, which incorporated a 6-nucleotide sample barcode. TCRdb re-called the 5' RACE reads; one entry per CDR3 protein, DNA not given. Its table records about 330,000 distinct CDR3 sequences. Worth noting for this clonotype: What it binds is not known.

Input material: blood. The TCR was taken from a human donor with ulcerative colitis or Crohn's disease, or a healthy co-twin of an affected twin (not recorded which).

CDR3 sequence reads: CSVVVGTGVYEQYF. The chain has TRBV29-1 and TRBJ2-7; the D gene TCRdb calls, TRBD1, cannot be checked with no DNA. This CDR3 comprises 14 residues. The V gene's germline CDR1 is SQVTM and CDR2 ANQGSEA.